This TCR beta chain was sequenced during a study of control samples from healthy donors and cancer patients. Germline lookup yields CDR1 ENHRY and CDR2 SYGVKD. Trimming took 4 bases from V and 0 from J, leaving 15 bases between them. The CDR3 loop spans 16 amino acids. Measured with immunoSEQ multiplex PCR; TCRdb has only the in-frame clones, and not every one. The repertoire consists of roughly 86,000 clones, with approximately 93% occurring once and the leading ten covering about 1.5%. The chain joins TRBV10-3 to TRBJ1-2; D might be TRBD1 (6 bases). The origin of this receptor is a woman younger than 45 in good health. Source material: blood. CDR3 DNA sequence: TGTGCCATCAGTGCGTTTTCGGGACAAACTAACTATGGCTACACCTTC. This translates into CAISAFSGQTNYGYTF.